Following are 12 T cell receptor beta chains from one sample sequenced in a study of metastatic and nonmetastatic thyroid tumors. TCRdb re-processed the PCR reads through MiXCR. The repertoire holds tens of thousands of clones, with almost 30% as singletons. Until they underwent thyroid surgery, no patient had received any treatment. Sequenced material: blood. The receptors stem from a female donor with papillary thyroid cancer or a benign thyroid nodule (not recorded which). Some clones in this sample may be carry-over from other donors' samples.

The chain has TRBV5-1 and TRBJ2-5, with D tentatively TRBD1 or TRBD2 (5 bases each). Between the trimmed V and J ends, which lost 2 bases and 7 bases, there was a span of 12 bases. From germline, CDR1 is SGHRS and CDR2 YFSETQ. This CDR3 has 13 amino acids. In nucleotides, the CDR3 is TGCGCCAGCAGCTTAGGACAACGGGGGACCCAGTACTTC. It codes for CASSLGQRGTQYF.

J is TRBJ2-1 and V is TRBV4-2; the match to TRBD2 covers 9 bases. The CDR3 runs 15 residues. Looked up from germline, CDR1 is LGHNA and CDR2 is YNFKEQ. Losses at the gene ends were 0 bases for V and 9 bases for J; bases not matched to a gene: 6. The CDR3 DNA sequence: TGTGCCAGCAGCCAAGAGGCGGGAGGGCCTGGTGAGCAGTTCTTC. Its protein is CASSQEAGGPGEQFF.

The chain links TRBV5-6 to TRBJ2-2; unclear D gene. This CDR3 is built from 16 residues. Looked up from germline, CDR1 is SGHDT and CDR2 is YYEEEE. The V gene lost 1 base and the J gene lost 2 bases, with 12 bases spanning the gap. CDR3 in amino acids: CASSLLSLPNTGELFF. CDR3 nucleotide sequence: TGTGCCAGCAGCTTGCTCTCCCTTCCTAACACCGGGGAGCTGTTTTTT.

The V gene is TRBV11-3, the J gene TRBJ2-7; no reliable D call. This CDR3 spans 12 amino acids. Trimming removed 1 base at V and 6 bases at J, with 7 bases between. Germline assignment: CDR1 SGHNT and CDR2 YENEEA. CDR3 nucleotides: TGTGCCAGCAGCTTAGTTCCGGTCGAGCAGTACTTC. It yields the protein CASSLVPVEQYF.

The chain recombines TRBV29-1 with TRBJ1-2; maybe TRBD1 (6 bases). The ends were cut back, 7 bases at V and 3 bases at J, with 9 bases in the middle. Germline V gives CDR1 SQVTM, CDR2 ANQGSEA. CDR3 length equals 11 residues. CDR3 amino acids: CSDRQDYGYTF. In DNA, the CDR3 is TGCAGCGATCGACAGGACTATGGCTACACCTTC.

V is TRBV24-1 and J is TRBJ2-7; 8 bases agree with TRBD1. Looked up from germline, CDR1 is KGHDR and CDR2 is SFDVKD. J lost 10 bases, V lost 1 base, and 5 bases had no gene match. The CDR3 length is 13 residues. The CDR3 is CATSDFHGQGQYF. In nucleotides, the CDR3 is TGTGCCACCAGTGATTTCCACGGACAGGGACAGTACTTC.

The chain is built from TRBV6-1 and TRBJ1-2, with 7 bases that match TRBD1. After removal of 10 bases from V and 4 bases from J, the junction contained 12 bases not matched to a gene. This CDR3 has 14 amino acids. Germline V gives CDR1 MNHNS, CDR2 SASEGT. The CDR3 loop is CATTEQGIVYGYTF. The CDR3 nucleotides read TGTGCCACGACTGAACAGGGGATCGTCTATGGCTACACCTTC.

The J gene is TRBJ2-5, the V gene TRBV5-1, with 12 bases that match TRBD2. This CDR3 is 15 amino acids long. Germline V gene data show CDR1 as SGHRS and CDR2 as YFSETQ. V lost 2 bases, J lost 5 bases, and 4 bases stayed unmatched. In DNA, the CDR3 is TGCGCCAGCAGCTTTTCCGGGACTAGCGGGGAGACCCAGTACTTC. Its protein product is CASSFSGTSGETQYF.

This clone was seen more than once but under ten times. The chain is built from TRBV20-1 and TRBJ2-2, with 8 bases identical to TRBD1. This CDR3 contains 15 residues. The germline V gene has CDR1 DFQATT and CDR2 SNEGSKA (reference sequence). Trimming cost V 1 base and J 4 bases; bases outside gene matches: 5. The CDR3 nucleotides read TGCAGTGCTAGAGTCAGGGGGCAAGGCACCGGGGAGCTGTTTTTT. It encodes CSARVRGQGTGELFF.

This clone was recorded only once. J is TRBJ2-1 and V is TRBV18; a weak D match, TRBD2 (5 bases). The CDR3 runs 15 residues. Deletions cut 1 base from V and 9 bases from J, with 16 bases between. The V gene's germline CDR1 is KGHSH and CDR2 LQKENI. The chain's CDR3 is CASSPQGDTLGEQFF. The DNA of the CDR3 is TGTGCCAGCTCACCACAGGGAGACACCCTAGGTGAGCAGTTCTTC.

The chain is built from TRBV4-2 and TRBJ2-2; D not certain. Germline V gene data show CDR1 as LGHNA and CDR2 as YNFKEQ. Trimming shortened V by 2 bases and J by 2 bases, and 0 bases separated the two germline ends. The CDR3 contains 12 residues. CDR3 protein: CASSQNTGELFF. CDR3 nucleotides: TGTGCCAGCAGCCAAAACACCGGGGAGCTGTTTTTT.

This clone was seen a handful of times. V gene TRBV28 combines with J gene TRBJ1-1, with 8 bases matching TRBD1. With 5 bases clipped from V and 0 bases from J, the junction kept 5 bases outside the gene matches. The CDR3 runs to 15 residues. Germline CDR1 MDHEN, CDR2 SYDVKM. The CDR3 sequence: CASSLTGALNTEAFF. The CDR3 region has the DNA TGTGCCAGCAGTCTGACAGGGGCACTGAACACTGAAGCTTTCTTT.